One and the same sample provided the 9 T cell receptor beta chains below, sequenced in a study of cytomegalovirus exposure and HLA in healthy donors. Primers included in the PCR were 60 Vbeta and 13 Jbeta primers. This table comes from immunoSEQ multiplex PCR, and its TCRdb copy is limited to in-frame clones, with some not included. The sample includes roughly 180,000 clones, around 80% of them seen just once. The sequenced sample consisted of PBMCs. All receptors come from a woman aged 18-29 years in good health and CMV-seronegative.

The chain has TRBV7-9 and TRBJ2-3; 10 bases fit TRBD1. There are 15 residues in the CDR3. V lost 5 bases and J lost 7; bases outside the gene matches: 9. Germline loops: CDR1 SEHNR, CDR2 FQNEAQ (reference sequence). This CDR3 is CASSLGTGETYTQYF. The CDR3, as DNA: TGTGCCAGCAGCCTCGGGACAGGGGAGACGTATACGCAGTATTTT.

This sequence joins TRBV7-9 and TRBJ2-3, with a weak D call TRBD1 (5 bases). V was trimmed by 4 bases and J by 5 bases, leaving 16 bases between them. This CDR3 comprises 15 residues. Germline values: CDR1 SEHNR, CDR2 FQNEAQ (reference sequence). The CDR3 sequence: CASSSLQGPGDTQYF. DNA for the CDR3: TGTGCCAGCAGCTCCCTTCAGGGTCCCGGAGATACGCAGTATTTT. The whole variable domain, remainder taken from reference TRBV7-9 and TRBJ2-3, is DTGVSQNPRHKITKRGQNVTFRCDPISEHNRLYWYRQTLGQGPEFLTYFQNEAQLEKSRLLSDRFSAERPKGSFSTLEIQRTEQGDSAMYLCASSSLQGPGDTQYFGPGTRLTVL.

The chain employs TRBV21-1 and TRBJ2-7; TRBD2, the table's D call, lacks a check against the DNA. TRBV21-1 is assigned pseudogene status. This CDR3 spans 21 amino acids. The CDR3 DNA is TGTGCCAGCAGCAAAGTATCCTGGGCGGGCGCGGGAGGGCCAGGTTTCTACGAGCAGTACTTC. It translates to CASSKVSWAGAGGPGFYEQYF.

The table lists this clone with a count of one. V and J are TRBV5-6 and TRBJ1-2; TRBD1 matches 7 bases. The CDR3 runs to 14 residues. Trimming at V came to 0 bases and at J to 2 bases, leaving 1 base not matched to a gene. Germline CDR1 is SGHDT and CDR2 is YYEEEE. CDR3 residues: CASSLEQGNYGYTF. The CDR3 DNA reads as TGTGCCAGCAGCTTGGAACAGGGGAACTATGGCTACACCTTC. The full variable domain, completed using reference TRBV5-6 and TRBJ1-2, is DAGVTQSPTHLIKTRGQQVTLRCSPKSGHDTVSWYQQALGQGPQFIFQYYEEEERQRGNFPDRFSGHQFPNYSSELNVNALLLGDSALYLCASSLEQGNYGYTFGSGTRLTVV.

This chain links TRBV7-2 with TRBJ2-7, with 7 nucleotides matching TRBD2. CDR1 is SGHTA and CDR2 is FQGNSA in the germline V gene. Trimming at V came to 5 bases and at J to 7 bases, leaving 11 bases not matched to a gene. The CDR3 spans 14 residues. For the CDR3, the DNA is TGTGCCAGCAGCAGAGGCGGGGGTCAGGTGGAGCAGTACTTC. Its protein is CASSRGGGQVEQYF.

V and J are TRBV28 and TRBJ2-2; the match to TRBD2 covers 7 bases. V gave up 2 bases and J gave up 6 bases; unmatched junction bases: 6. Per the germline V gene, CDR1 is MDHEN and CDR2 is SYDVKM. The CDR3 spans 15 residues. CDR3 amino acids: CASSLDGRRPGELFF. CDR3 nucleotides: TGTGCCAGCAGTTTAGACGGGAGGAGGCCCGGGGAGCTGTTTTTT.

The chain links TRBV28 to TRBJ2-7; no clear D. In germline, CDR1 is MDHEN, CDR2 SYDVKM. V shed 9 bases and J shed 3 bases, with 21 bases lying between them. The CDR3 totals 15 residues. The CDR3 reads CASQNEALPDYEQYF. DNA of the CDR3: TGTGCCAGTCAAAATGAGGCTCTACCGGACTACGAGCAGTACTTC.

V is TRBV30 and J is TRBJ1-2; 9 bases fit TRBD1. CDR1 and CDR2 (germline): GTSNPN, SVGIG (reference sequence). The CDR3 totals 14 residues. The V and J ends lost 0 bases and 3 bases, in that order; junction bases with no gene match: 2. The CDR3 here is CAWSVWDRDYGYTF. CDR3 DNA sequence: TGTGCCTGGAGTGTATGGGACAGGGACTATGGCTACACCTTC.

This clone has only one observation. Germline is not matched at one junction end, which may reflect a read error. This sequence joins TRBV7-9 and TRBJ1-1; 11 nucleotides align to TRBD1. The CDR3 loop spans 17 amino acids. The V gene's germline CDR1 is SEHNR and CDR2 FQNEAQ (reference sequence). The DNA of the CDR3 is TGTTCCAGCAGCTTCGGGACAGGGGGGATCAGGAACACTGAAGCTTTCTTT. Translated, it gives CSSSFGTGGIRNTEAFF.